One T cell receptor (beta chain) is described in this entry. No antigen is known for it. PCR amplification relied on 60 Vbeta primers (plus 13 Jbeta primers). This table comes from immunoSEQ multiplex PCR, and its TCRdb copy is limited to in-frame clones, with some not included. The repertoire has 150,000 to 200,000 clones, roughly 77% of them found once; the top ten carry approximately 2%. The V gene's germline CDR1 is SGDLS and CDR2 YYNGEE. V shed 0 bases and J shed 8 bases, with 20 bases lying between them. This CDR3 is built from 16 residues. At the time of sampling, donors were nominally healthy, though unrecorded immune exposures were likely. The data derive from a study of cytomegalovirus exposure and HLA in healthy donors. General study points: Reports state that TCR beta sequences accurately predicted most subjects' HLA-A and HLA-B alleles.

The chain couples TRBV9 to TRBJ1-2; a weak D match, TRBD1 (5 bases). Specimen: PBMCs. This TCR was sampled from a woman aged 25 to 45 in good health and CMV-seronegative. The DNA for the CDR3 is TGTGCCAGCAGCGTAGACTTAGGATCGTTGGGGGGGGGCTACACCTTC. Translation gives CASSVDLGSLGGGYTF.